The present T cell receptor (beta chain) was sequenced within a study of molecular identifiers for immune sequencing clone quantification. Whole-study results and caveats: Clones that had above 20 RNA copies took up over 98% of effector molecules but under 1% in naive cells.

The CDR3 loop spans 14 amino acids. Germline loops: CDR1 KGHSH, CDR2 LQKENI. Concerning this clonotype itself: The target antigen is unknown. The junction shows a germline mismatch at one end, possibly a read error.

Libraries of bulk TCR were made by previously described methods (with listed TCR primers). TCRdb redid the calling of the PCR reads with MiXCR, one entry per CDR3 protein. Of a few hundred thousand distinct CDR3 sequences in the sample, roughly 24% were seen once. When naive CD8 T cells were sorted, they were gated as CD8+CD4-CCR7+CD45RA+. The clonotype comes from a human donor in good health. Some libraries in this study had Jurkat cell RNA spiked in. The chain uses TRBV18 and TRBJ2-7, with unresolved D. The sample comprised naive CD8+ T cells from blood, with Jurkat cell RNA spiked in. Subset in this sample: FACS-sorted CD8+CD4-CCR7+CD45RA+ naive T cells. The chain's CDR3 is CASSPTSSSYEQCF. The CDR3 DNA sequence: TGTGCCAGCTCACCCACTTCAAGCTCCTACGAGCAGTGCTTC.